This passage covers 13 T cell receptor beta chains from one sample sequenced in a study of graft-versus-host responses after intestinal transplantation (dated by TCRdb to about 2021). The sample's time point, from its label and the paper: cells obtained before transplantation from donor or recipient. Their antigens remain unidentified. The library was built by means of the immunoSEQ multiplex PCR assay. The clones in this table, taken by TCRdb from immuneACCESS, are in-frame only. Not every clone is retained; where verified, under half of the shortfall comes from an unresolved V gene, and the cause of the rest is unknown. In this sample the table shows approximately 46,000 clones, roughly 83% of which occur a single time. Around 0.48% of the sample is taken by the ten largest. The starting material was unstimulated CD4+ T cells sorted from spleen or lymph node cells, obtained before transplant. Every receptor here comes from a human donor who was the organ donor for an intestinal transplant.

The chain uses TRBV5-1 and TRBJ1-2; 7 bases agree with TRBD1. The junction had 1 base not matched to a gene; V was cut back by 1 base and J by 4 bases. The CDR3 spans 13 residues. Germline CDR1 is SGHRS and CDR2 is YFSETQ. The CDR3 DNA follows: TGCGCCAGCAGCTTGCCAGGGGGCTATGGCTACACCTTC. It codes for CASSLPGGYGYTF.

This clone was found once. V gene TRBV10-3 combines with J gene TRBJ2-3, with 9 bases identical to TRBD2. CDR1 is ENHRY, CDR2 SYGVKD, per germline. This CDR3 has 14 residues. The ends lost 6 bases at V and 2 bases at J; junction bases unmatched: 3. The CDR3 region is CAIRTSGSTDTQYF. The CDR3 bases are TGTGCCATCAGGACTAGCGGATCCACAGATACGCAGTATTTT.

The gene calls are TRBV29-1 and TRBJ1-2, with D possibly matching TRBD1 (5 bases). Per germline, CDR1 SQVTM and CDR2 ANQGSEA. This CDR3 region has 14 residues. Trimming pared 6 bases from V and 2 bases from J, leaving 16 bases between. The CDR3 protein is CSVATQTENYGYTF. In DNA form, the CDR3 reads TGCAGCGTCGCTACCCAGACAGAGAACTATGGCTACACCTTC.

V and J are TRBV6-5 and TRBJ2-7; D is ambiguous. CDR3 length: 14 residues. The V gene lost 2 bases and the J gene lost 0 bases, with 8 bases spanning the gap. Looked up from germline, CDR1 is MNHEY and CDR2 is SVGAGI. Here the CDR3 DNA reads TGTGCCAGCAGTTACAGTCAGGACTCCTACGAGCAGTACTTC. Protein sequence: CASSYSQDSYEQYF.

This chain connects TRBV2 to TRBJ2-7, with 10 bases that match TRBD1. The CDR3 consists of 15 residues. V was pared by 5 bases and J by 3 bases, with 7 bases of the junction left unmatched. Germline V lookup: CDR1 SNHLY, CDR2 FYNNEI. In DNA, the CDR3 is TGTGCCAGCAGTCTGGGGGACAGGGGTAACTACGAGCAGTACTTC. As protein: CASSLGDRGNYEQYF. The complete variable domain, with remaining parts taken from reference TRBV2 and TRBJ2-7, reads EPEVTQTPSHQVTQMGQEVILRCVPISNHLYFYWYRQILGQKVEFLVSFYNNEISEKSEIFDDQFSVERPDGSNFTLKIRSTKLEDSAMYFCASSLGDRGNYEQYFGPGTRLTVT.

The chain combines TRBV29-1 with TRBJ2-2, with 11 bases lining up with TRBD1. Germline CDR1 reads SQVTM; CDR2 reads ANQGSEA. The trim removed 7 bases at V and 3 bases at J, leaving 7 bases unmatched. This CDR3 spans 15 amino acids. CDR3 sequence reads: CSGGGGQGDTGELFF. CDR3 coding DNA: TGCAGCGGCGGTGGGGGACAGGGGGACACCGGGGAGCTGTTTTTT.

The V call is TRBV11-3, the J call TRBJ1-2; 8 nucleotides align to TRBD1. CDR3 length: 11 residues. In germline, CDR1 is SGHNT, CDR2 YENEEA. J gave up 7 bases and V 6 bases, and 1 base lay outside the gene matches. CDR3 loop: CASRQGVGYTF. CDR3 sequence (DNA): TGTGCCAGCAGACAGGGGGTTGGCTACACCTTC.

This clone was seen a single time. The chain employs TRBV4-3 and TRBJ1-6, with D tentatively TRBD1 (5 bases). CDR3 size: 19 residues. V was trimmed by 2 bases and J by 0 bases, leaving 17 bases between them. Germline V CDR1 and CDR2: LGHNA, YSLEER. The CDR3 DNA sequence: TGCGCCAGCAGCCAAAGGGTGGGGCAGGGCGACTCCTATAATTCACCCCTCCACTTT. Its protein product is CASSQRVGQGDSYNSPLHF.

This chain uses TRBV5-1 with TRBJ2-7, with TRBD2 matching over 8 bases. The CDR3 is made up of 14 amino acids. With V trimmed by 3 bases and J by 1 base, 3 bases remained unmatched. Germline V gives CDR1 SGHRS, CDR2 YFSETQ. CDR3 DNA: TGCGCCAGCAGCTATTCTAGCGGGTCCTACGAGCAGTACTTC. This gives the protein CASSYSSGSYEQYF.

The chain combines TRBV15 with TRBJ1-6, with D hard to call. V lost 0 bases and J 4 bases, leaving 7 bases between the germline ends. Germline lookup yields CDR1 LNHNV and CDR2 YYDKDF (reference sequence). This CDR3 has 15 amino acids. The CDR3 DNA follows: TGTGCCACCAGCAGAGATAGAGGGTATAATTCACCCCTCCACTTT. It yields the protein CATSRDRGYNSPLHF.

The chain couples TRBV30 to TRBJ1-5, with 8 nucleotides matching TRBD1. CDR1 is GTSNPN and CDR2 is SVGIG in the germline V gene (reference sequence). The V segment lost 0 bases and the J segment 2 bases; nucleotides outside the gene matches: 0. The CDR3 runs to 14 residues. DNA for the CDR3: TGTGCCTGGAGTGTACAGGGGGGCAATCAGCCCCAGCATTTT. Translating it yields CAWSVQGGNQPQHF.

The chain links TRBV10-3 to TRBJ2-1; 9 bases align to TRBD2. CDR3 length equals 14 residues. The V segment lost 1 base and the J segment 9 bases; nucleotides outside the gene matches: 4. The germline V gene has CDR1 ENHRY and CDR2 SYGVKD. The CDR3 DNA is TGTGCCATCAGTGAGTGGGGACTAGCAGGTGAGCAGTTCTTC. Residues: CAISEWGLAGEQFF.

The chain carries TRBV12-5 and TRBJ1-2, with D tentatively TRBD1 (5 bases). Per germline, CDR1 LGHNT and CDR2 FRNRAP. CDR3 length: 13 amino acids. Trimming removed 5 bases from V and 4 bases from J, with 11 bases in between. CDR3 loop: CASGRDRIYGYTF. The CDR3 DNA reads TGTGCTAGTGGTCGAGACAGAATCTATGGCTACACCTTC.